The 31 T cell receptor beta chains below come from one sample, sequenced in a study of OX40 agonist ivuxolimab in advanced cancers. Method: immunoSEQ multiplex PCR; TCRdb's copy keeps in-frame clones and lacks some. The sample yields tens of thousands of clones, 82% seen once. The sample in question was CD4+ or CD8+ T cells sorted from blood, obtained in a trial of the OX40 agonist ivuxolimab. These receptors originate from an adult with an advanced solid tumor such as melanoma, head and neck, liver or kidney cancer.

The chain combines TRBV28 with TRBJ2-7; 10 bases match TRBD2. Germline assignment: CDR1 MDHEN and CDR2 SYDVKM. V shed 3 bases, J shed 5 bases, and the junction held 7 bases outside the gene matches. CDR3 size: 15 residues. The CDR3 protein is CASSLSWLAGDEQYF. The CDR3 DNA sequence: TGTGCCAGCAGTTTGAGTTGGCTAGCGGGAGACGAGCAGTACTTC.

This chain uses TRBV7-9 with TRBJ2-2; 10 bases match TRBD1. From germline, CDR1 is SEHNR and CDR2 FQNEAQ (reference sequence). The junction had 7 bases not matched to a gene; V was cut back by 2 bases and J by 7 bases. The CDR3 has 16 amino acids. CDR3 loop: CASSLPGQGTRGELFF. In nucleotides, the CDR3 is TGTGCCAGCAGCTTACCGGGACAGGGGACGCGCGGGGAGCTGTTTTTT.

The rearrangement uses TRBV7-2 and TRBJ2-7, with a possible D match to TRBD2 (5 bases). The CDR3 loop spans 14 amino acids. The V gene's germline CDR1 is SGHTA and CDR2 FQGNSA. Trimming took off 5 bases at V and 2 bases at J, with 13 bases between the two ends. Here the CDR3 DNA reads TGTGCCAGCAGCCTTCAACGGGGAGCCTACGAGCAGTACTTC. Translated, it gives CASSLQRGAYEQYF.

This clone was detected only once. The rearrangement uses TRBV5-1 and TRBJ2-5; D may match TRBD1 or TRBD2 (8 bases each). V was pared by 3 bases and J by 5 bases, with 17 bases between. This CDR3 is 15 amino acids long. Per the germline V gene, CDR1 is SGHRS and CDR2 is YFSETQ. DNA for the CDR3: TGCGCCAGCAGCTGGACAGGGTTAGCGGGGGAGACCCAGTACTTC. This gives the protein CASSWTGLAGETQYF.

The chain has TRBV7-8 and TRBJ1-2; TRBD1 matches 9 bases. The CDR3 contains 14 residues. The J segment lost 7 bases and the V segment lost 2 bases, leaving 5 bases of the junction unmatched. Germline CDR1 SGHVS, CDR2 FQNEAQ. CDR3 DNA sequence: TGTGCCAGCAGCTTAAAGACAGGGGGGCTTGGCTACACCTTC. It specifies CASSLKTGGLGYTF.

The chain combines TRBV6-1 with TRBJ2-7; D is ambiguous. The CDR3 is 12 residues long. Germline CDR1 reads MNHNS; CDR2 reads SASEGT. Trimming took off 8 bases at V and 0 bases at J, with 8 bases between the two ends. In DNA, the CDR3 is TGTGCCAGCGGTTGGGACTCCTACGAGCAGTACGTC. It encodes CASGWDSYEQYV.

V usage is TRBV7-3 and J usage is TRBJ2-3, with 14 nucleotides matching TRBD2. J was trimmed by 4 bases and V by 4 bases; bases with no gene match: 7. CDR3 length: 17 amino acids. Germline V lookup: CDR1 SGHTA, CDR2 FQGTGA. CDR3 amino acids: CASSSTGTSGGADTQYF. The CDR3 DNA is TGTGCCAGCAGCTCCACCGGGACTAGCGGGGGTGCAGATACGCAGTATTTT.

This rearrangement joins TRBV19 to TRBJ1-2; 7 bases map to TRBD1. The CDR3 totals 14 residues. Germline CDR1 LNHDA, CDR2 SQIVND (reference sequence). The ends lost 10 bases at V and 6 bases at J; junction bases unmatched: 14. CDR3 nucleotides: TGTGCCACCTGGGGACAGCAGGGGCTCGATGGCTACACCTTC. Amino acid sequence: CATWGQQGLDGYTF.

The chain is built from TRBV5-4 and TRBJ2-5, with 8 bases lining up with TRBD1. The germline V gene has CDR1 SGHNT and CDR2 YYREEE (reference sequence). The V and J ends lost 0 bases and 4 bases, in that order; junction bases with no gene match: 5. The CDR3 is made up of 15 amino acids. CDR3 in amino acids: CASSLGTGGGETQYF. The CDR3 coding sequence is TGTGCCAGCAGCTTGGGAACAGGGGGTGGAGAGACCCAGTACTTC.

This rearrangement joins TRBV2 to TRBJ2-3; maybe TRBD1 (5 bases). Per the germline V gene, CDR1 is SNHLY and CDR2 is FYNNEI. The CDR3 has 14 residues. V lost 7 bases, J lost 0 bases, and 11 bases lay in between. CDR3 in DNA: TGTGCCAGCACGAGACAGTTTAGCACAGATACGCAGTATTTT. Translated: CASTRQFSTDTQYF.

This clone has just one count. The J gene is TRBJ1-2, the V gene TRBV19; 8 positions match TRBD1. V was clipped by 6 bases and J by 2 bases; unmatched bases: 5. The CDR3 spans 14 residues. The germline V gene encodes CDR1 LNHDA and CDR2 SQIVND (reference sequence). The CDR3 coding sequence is TGTGCCAGTAGGCTGACAGGGGAGAACTATGGCTACACCTTC. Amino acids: CASRLTGENYGYTF.

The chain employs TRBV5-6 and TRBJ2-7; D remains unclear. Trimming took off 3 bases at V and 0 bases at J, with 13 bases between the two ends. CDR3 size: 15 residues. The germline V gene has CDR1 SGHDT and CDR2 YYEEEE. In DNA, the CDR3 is TGTGCCAGCAGCTCCAGGACCCTGGGCTCCTACGAGCAGTACTTC. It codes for CASSSRTLGSYEQYF. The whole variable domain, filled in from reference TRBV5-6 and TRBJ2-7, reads DAGVTQSPTHLIKTRGQQVTLRCSPKSGHDTVSWYQQALGQGPQFIFQYYEEEERQRGNFPDRFSGHQFPNYSSELNVNALLLGDSALYLCASSSRTLGSYEQYFGPGTRLTVT.

CDR3 residues: CASSLYRFGYGYTF. The CDR3 nucleotides read TGTGCCAGCAGCTTATACAGGTTCGGCTATGGCTACACCTTC. The gene calls are TRBV7-8 and TRBJ1-2; a weak D match, TRBD1 (5 bases). CDR3 length: 14 amino acids. Germline loops: CDR1 SGHVS, CDR2 FQNEAQ. The ends were cut back, 2 bases at V and 4 bases at J, with 11 bases in the middle.

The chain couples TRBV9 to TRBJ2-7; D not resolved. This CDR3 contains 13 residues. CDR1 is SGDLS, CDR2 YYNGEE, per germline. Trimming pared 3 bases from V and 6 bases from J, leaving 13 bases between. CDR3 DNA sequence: TGTGCCAGCAGCGAATATCCCCTCCTCGAGCAGTACTTC. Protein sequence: CASSEYPLLEQYF. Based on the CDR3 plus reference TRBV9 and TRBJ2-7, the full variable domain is DSGVTQTPKHLITATGQRVTLRCSPRSGDLSVYWYQQSLDQGLQFLIQYYNGEERAKGNILERFSAQQFPDLHSELNLSSLELGDSALYFCASSEYPLLEQYFGPGTRLTVT.

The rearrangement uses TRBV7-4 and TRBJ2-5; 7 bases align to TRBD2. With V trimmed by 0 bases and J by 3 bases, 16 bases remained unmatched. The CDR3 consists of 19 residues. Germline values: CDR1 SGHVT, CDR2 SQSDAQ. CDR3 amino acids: CASSLAARLTGGQEETQYF. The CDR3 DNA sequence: TGTGCCAGCAGCTTAGCGGCCAGGTTAACGGGAGGTCAGGAAGAGACCCAGTACTTC.

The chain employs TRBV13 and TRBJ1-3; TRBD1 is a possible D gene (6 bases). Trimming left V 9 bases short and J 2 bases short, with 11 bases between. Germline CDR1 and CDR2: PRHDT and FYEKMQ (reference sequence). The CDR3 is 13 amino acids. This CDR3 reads CASTGTPGNTIYF. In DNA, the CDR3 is TGTGCCAGTACCGGGACACCTGGAAACACCATATATTTT.

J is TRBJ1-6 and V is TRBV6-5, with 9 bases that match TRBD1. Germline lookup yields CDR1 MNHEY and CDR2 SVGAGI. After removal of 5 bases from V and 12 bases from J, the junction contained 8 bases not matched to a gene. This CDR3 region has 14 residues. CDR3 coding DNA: TGTGCCAGCAGTCGCGGGACAGGGATTATACCCCTCCACTTT. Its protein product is CASSRGTGIIPLHF.

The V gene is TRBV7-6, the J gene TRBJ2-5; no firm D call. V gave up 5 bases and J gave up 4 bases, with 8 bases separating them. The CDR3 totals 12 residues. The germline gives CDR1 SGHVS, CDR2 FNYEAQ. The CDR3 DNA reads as TGTGCCAGCAGCCCTGGAGCAGAGACCCAGTACTTC. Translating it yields CASSPGAETQYF.

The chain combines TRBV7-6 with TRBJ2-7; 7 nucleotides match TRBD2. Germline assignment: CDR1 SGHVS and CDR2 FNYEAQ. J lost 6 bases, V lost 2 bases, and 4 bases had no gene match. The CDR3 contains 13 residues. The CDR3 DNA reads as TGTGCCAGCAGCTTATATTTAGCGGGCGAGCAGTACTTC. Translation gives CASSLYLAGEQYF.

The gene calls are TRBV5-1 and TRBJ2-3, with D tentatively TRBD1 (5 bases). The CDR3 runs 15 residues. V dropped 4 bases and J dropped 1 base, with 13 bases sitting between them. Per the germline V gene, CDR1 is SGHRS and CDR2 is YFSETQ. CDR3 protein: CASSPQGKGTDTQYF. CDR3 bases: TGCGCCAGCAGCCCTCAGGGTAAAGGCACAGATACGCAGTATTTT.

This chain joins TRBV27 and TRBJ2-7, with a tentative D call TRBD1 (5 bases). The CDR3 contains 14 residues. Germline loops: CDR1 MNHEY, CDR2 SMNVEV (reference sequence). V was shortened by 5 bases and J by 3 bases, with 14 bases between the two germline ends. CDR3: CASSLQGMGYEQYV. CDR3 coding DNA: TGTGCCAGCAGTCTCCAGGGAATGGGCTACGAGCAGTACGTC.

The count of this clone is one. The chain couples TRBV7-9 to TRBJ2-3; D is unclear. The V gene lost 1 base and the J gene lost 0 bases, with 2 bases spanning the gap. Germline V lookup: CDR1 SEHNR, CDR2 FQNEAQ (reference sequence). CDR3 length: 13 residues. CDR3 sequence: CASSLGSTDTQYF. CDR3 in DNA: TGTGCCAGCAGCTTAGGGAGCACAGATACGCAGTATTTT.

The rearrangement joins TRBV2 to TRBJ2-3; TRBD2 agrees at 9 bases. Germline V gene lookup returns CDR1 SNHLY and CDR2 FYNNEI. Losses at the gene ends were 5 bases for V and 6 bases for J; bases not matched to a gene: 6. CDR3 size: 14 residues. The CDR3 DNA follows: TGTGCCAGCAGTCAGGGACTAGCATCGGATACGCAGTATTTT. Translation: CASSQGLASDTQYF.

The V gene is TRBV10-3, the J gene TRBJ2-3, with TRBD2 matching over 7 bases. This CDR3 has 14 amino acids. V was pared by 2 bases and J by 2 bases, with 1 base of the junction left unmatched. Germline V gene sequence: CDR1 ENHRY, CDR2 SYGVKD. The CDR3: CAISEREATDTQYF. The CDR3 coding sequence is TGTGCCATCAGTGAGCGGGAGGCCACAGATACGCAGTATTTT.

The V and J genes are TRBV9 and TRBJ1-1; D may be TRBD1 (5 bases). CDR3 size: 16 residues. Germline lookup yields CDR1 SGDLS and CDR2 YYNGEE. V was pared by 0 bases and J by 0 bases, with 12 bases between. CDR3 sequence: CASSVGEGRLNTEAFF. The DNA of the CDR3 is TGTGCCAGCAGCGTAGGGGAGGGACGGCTGAACACTGAAGCTTTCTTT.

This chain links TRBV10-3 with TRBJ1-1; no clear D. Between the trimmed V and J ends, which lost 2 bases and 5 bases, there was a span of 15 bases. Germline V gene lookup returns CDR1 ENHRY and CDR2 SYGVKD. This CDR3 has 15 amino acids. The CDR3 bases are TGTGCCATCAGTGAGAAAGCAGGCCCGTTGACTGAAGCTTTCTTT. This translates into CAISEKAGPLTEAFF.

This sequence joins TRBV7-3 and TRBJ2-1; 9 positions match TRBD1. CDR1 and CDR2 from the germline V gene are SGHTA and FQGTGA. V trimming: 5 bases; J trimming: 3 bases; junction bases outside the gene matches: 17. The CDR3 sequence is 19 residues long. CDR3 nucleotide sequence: TGTGCCAGCAGCCTTAATGCCCCCACCGGGACAGGGAGCTACAATGAGCAGTTCTTC. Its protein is CASSLNAPTGTGSYNEQFF. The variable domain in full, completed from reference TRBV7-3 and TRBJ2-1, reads GAGVSQTPSNKVTEKGKYVELRCDPISGHTALYWYRQSLGQGPEFLIYFQGTGAADDSGLPNDRFFAVRPEGSVSTLKIQRTERGDSAVYLCASSLNAPTGTGSYNEQFFGPGTRLTVL.

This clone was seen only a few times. CDR3: CASSLGRTGELFF. CDR3 DNA: TGCGCCAGCAGCTTGGGGAGGACCGGGGAGCTGTTTTTT. The rearrangement joins TRBV5-1 to TRBJ2-2, with D possibly matching TRBD2 (5 bases). Germline-derived CDR1 and CDR2 are SGHRS and YFSETQ. The V gene lost 0 bases and the J gene lost 5 bases, with 5 bases spanning the gap. The CDR3 sequence is 13 residues long.

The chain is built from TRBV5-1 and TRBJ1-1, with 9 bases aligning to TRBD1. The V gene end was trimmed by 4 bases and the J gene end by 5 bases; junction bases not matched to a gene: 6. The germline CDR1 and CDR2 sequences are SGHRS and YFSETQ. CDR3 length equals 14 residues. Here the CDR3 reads CASSPTGGETEAFF. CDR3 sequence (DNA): TGCGCCAGCAGCCCTACAGGGGGCGAAACTGAAGCTTTCTTT.

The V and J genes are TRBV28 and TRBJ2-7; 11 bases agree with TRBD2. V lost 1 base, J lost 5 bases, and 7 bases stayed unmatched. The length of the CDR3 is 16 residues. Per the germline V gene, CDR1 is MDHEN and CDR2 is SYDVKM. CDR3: CASSLSASGRSNEQYF. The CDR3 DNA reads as TGTGCCAGCAGTTTATCAGCTAGCGGGAGGTCCAACGAGCAGTACTTC.

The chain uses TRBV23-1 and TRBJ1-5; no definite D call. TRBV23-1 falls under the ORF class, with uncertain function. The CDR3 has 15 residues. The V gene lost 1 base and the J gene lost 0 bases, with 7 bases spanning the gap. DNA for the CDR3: TGCGCCAGCAGTCAATGGAGGGATAGCAATCAGCCCCAGCATTTT. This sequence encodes CASSQWRDSNQPQHF.